These 13 T cell receptor beta chains originate from one sample sequenced in a study of cytomegalovirus exposure and HLA in healthy donors listed by TCRdb under 2017. Library preparation used the immunoSEQ multiplex PCR assay. For the multiplex PCR, a mixture combining 60 forward primers for TCR Vbeta segments and 13 reverse primers for TCR Jbeta segments was used. TCRdb holds this immuneACCESS table with in-frame rearrangements only. Some clones are missing; in checked studies, unresolved V genes explain under half, and the rest has no known cause. The sample includes about 130,000 clones, with about 10% observed a single time. The ten most abundant clones make up roughly 4.2% of the sample. Sequences were obtained from PBMCs. These receptor sequences come from a woman younger than 30 in good health and CMV-seropositive.

A few counts support this clone. The chain links TRBV2 to TRBJ2-1; a possible D gene is TRBD1 (6 bases). CDR3 size: 16 residues. CDR1 and CDR2 from the germline V gene are SNHLY and FYNNEI. V shed 4 bases and J shed 8 bases, with 21 bases lying between them. CDR3 in amino acids: CASSGGRGPLADEQFF. CDR3 coding DNA: TGTGCCAGCAGTGGTGGCAGGGGTCCCCTTGCCGATGAGCAGTTCTTC. The whole variable domain, filled in from reference TRBV2 and TRBJ2-1, reads EPEVTQTPSHQVTQMGQEVILRCVPISNHLYFYWYRQILGQKVEFLVSFYNNEISEKSEIFDDQFSVERPDGSNFTLKIRSTKLEDSAMYFCASSGGRGPLADEQFFGPGTRLTVL.

This clone has just a few counts. The rearrangement joins TRBV6-5 to TRBJ2-1; weak D call: TRBD1 (6 bases). Trimming pared 0 bases from V and 14 bases from J, leaving 14 bases between. The CDR3 loop spans 13 amino acids. Germline CDR1 and CDR2: MNHEY and SVGAGI. CDR3 amino acids: CASSYSLRTEKFF. In nucleotides, the CDR3 is TGTGCCAGCAGTTACTCGCTTCGGACAGAAAAGTTCTTC.

This clone was detected many times. V is TRBV6-6 and J is TRBJ2-2; no clear D gene. The CDR3 totals 15 residues. With 4 bases removed from V and 6 bases from J, the gap between germline ends came to 15 bases. Per germline, CDR1 MNHNY and CDR2 SVGAGI (reference sequence). This chain's CDR3 is CASSLTATRSGELFF. For the CDR3, the DNA is TGTGCCAGCAGTTTGACTGCAACACGGTCCGGGGAGCTGTTTTTT.

The V call is TRBV6-5, the J call TRBJ2-1, with D perhaps matching TRBD1 (6 bases). This CDR3 is built from 15 residues. Germline CDR1 is MNHEY and CDR2 is SVGAGI. Deletions cut 2 bases from V and 7 bases from J, with 15 bases between. The CDR3 here is CASSYEAGVGNEQFF. The CDR3, as DNA: TGTGCCAGCAGTTACGAGGCAGGGGTTGGGAATGAGCAGTTCTTC.

The table lists this clone with a few counts. CDR3 sequence: CAWSVRGAGNTIYF. As DNA, the CDR3 is TGTGCCTGGAGTGTACGGGGGGCTGGAAACACCATATATTTT. The V call is TRBV30, the J call TRBJ1-3; weak D call: TRBD1 (5 bases). The length of the CDR3 is 14 residues. Trimming removed 0 bases from V and 2 bases from J, with 8 bases in between. Germline lookup yields CDR1 GTSNPN and CDR2 SVGIG (reference sequence).

This clone was found a few times. The V and J genes are TRBV10-3 and TRBJ2-1; a possible D gene is TRBD2 (7 bases). CDR3 length: 17 amino acids. Trimming stripped 0 bases from V and 2 bases from J, with 14 bases between. CDR1 ENHRY and CDR2 SYGVKD come from the germline V gene. This CDR3 is CAISESGGAGPYNEQFF. DNA for the CDR3: TGTGCCATCAGTGAGTCGGGGGGGGCGGGGCCCTACAATGAGCAGTTCTTC.

This clone showed up just a few times. The J gene is TRBJ2-1, the V gene TRBV30; 9 bases agree with TRBD2. The CDR3 totals 14 residues. The germline V gene has CDR1 GTSNPN and CDR2 SVGIG (reference sequence). Trimming at V came to 2 bases and at J to 5 bases, leaving 4 bases not matched to a gene. The CDR3 nucleotides read TGTGCCTGGAGTCCTAGCGGGACACACAATGAGCAGTTCTTC. This translates into CAWSPSGTHNEQFF.

The table lists this clone with a few counts. This rearrangement joins TRBV19 to TRBJ2-2, with 7 bases that match TRBD2. The CDR3 loop spans 18 amino acids. The J segment lost 6 bases and the V segment lost 6 bases, leaving 19 bases of the junction unmatched. Germline V gives CDR1 LNHDA, CDR2 SQIVND (reference sequence). The CDR3 sequence: CASRIPAWEGGQSGELFF. As DNA, the CDR3 is TGTGCCAGTAGAATCCCTGCCTGGGAGGGAGGGCAATCCGGGGAGCTGTTTTTT. The full variable domain, completed using reference TRBV19 and TRBJ2-2, is DGGITQSPKYLFRKEGQNVTLSCEQNLNHDAMYWYRQDPGQGLRLIYYSQIVNDFQKGDIAEGYSVSREKKESFPLTVTSAQKNPTAFYLCASRIPAWEGGQSGELFFGEGSRLTVL.

The CDR3 DNA follows: TGTGCCAGCAGCCCCTCATGGCGGGGAGGAGCTGCTTTCTTT. Its protein product is CASSPSWRGGAAFF. This chain uses TRBV14 with TRBJ1-1, with no clear D. Germline V lookup: CDR1 SGHDN, CDR2 FVKESK. This CDR3 has 14 amino acids. V lost 4 bases, J lost 11 bases, and 20 bases lay in between.

This clone turned up a few times. CDR3 loop: CASSLWAGTEAFF. The CDR3 DNA reads as TGTGCCAGCAGCTTGTGGGCGGGCACTGAAGCTTTCTTT. The gene calls are TRBV11-1 and TRBJ1-1, with D unclear. The CDR3 spans 13 residues. Germline CDR1 and CDR2: SGHAT and FQDESV (reference sequence). With 3 bases removed from V and 4 bases from J, the gap between germline ends came to 9 bases.

This clone showed up just a few times. The chain carries TRBV6-1 and TRBJ2-4, with D possibly matching TRBD2 (7 bases). V lost 6 bases to trimming and J lost 3 bases, with 15 bases between them. CDR1 and CDR2 from the germline V gene are MNHNS and SASEGT. The length of the CDR3 is 15 residues. The CDR3 protein is CASRTGGAGKNIQYF. CDR3 coding DNA: TGTGCCAGCAGGACTGGGGGGGCGGGCAAAAACATTCAGTACTTC.

This clone was detected a few times. CDR3 region: CAIKAGGPYEQYF. The CDR3 DNA reads as TGTGCCATCAAAGCGGGAGGCCCCTACGAGCAGTACTTC. This rearrangement joins TRBV10-3 to TRBJ2-7; 9 positions agree with TRBD2. The CDR3 extends over 13 amino acids. Germline values: CDR1 ENHRY, CDR2 SYGVKD. V was pared by 7 bases and J by 2 bases, with 3 bases of the junction left unmatched.

There are a few counts of this clone. The chain recombines TRBV7-9 with TRBJ1-4, with D possibly being TRBD1 (5 bases). The V end was cut by 5 bases, the J end by 13 bases, with 17 bases between. This CDR3 has 13 amino acids. Germline assignment: CDR1 SEHNR and CDR2 FQNEAQ (reference sequence). CDR3 in amino acids: CASSPPWGGGLFF. The DNA for the CDR3 is TGTGCCAGCAGCCCACCTTGGGGCGGGGGACTGTTTTTT.